Here is one TCR beta chain with its context. This CDR3 is 10 amino acids long. The V gene's germline CDR1 is DFQATT and CDR2 SNEGSKA (reference sequence). Trimming removed 1 base from V and 7 bases from J, with 5 bases in between. These data are taken from a study of OX40 agonist ivuxolimab in advanced cancers. Study as a whole: While on treatment, patients had intravenous ivuxolimab at 0.01 to 10 mg/kg every 2 weeks.

Some clones are missing from TCRdb's copy, which holds only in-frame ones; the method was immunoSEQ multiplex PCR. The table lists roughly 56,000 clones, 70% to 90% of them singletons, with roughly 4.5% in the top ten. No patient had autoimmune disease or received systemic immunosuppression. Sampling of blood occurred at baseline, cycle 4 day 1, and cycle 7 day 1. The TCR comes from an adult with an advanced solid tumor such as melanoma, head and neck, liver or kidney cancer. The chain is built from TRBV20-1 and TRBJ2-7; unclear D gene. This specimen was CD4+ or CD8+ T cells sorted from blood, taken in a trial of the OX40 agonist ivuxolimab. In DNA form, the CDR3 reads TGCAGTGCTAGAGGAGTGGAGCAGTACTTC. Translation gives CSARGVEQYF.